The present entry profiles one TCR beta chain with its context. This specimen comes from a study of OX40 agonist ivuxolimab in advanced cancers. Sequencing used immunoSEQ multiplex PCR; TCRdb keeps in-frame clones, though not all of them. The table has fewer than 85,000 clones, under 80% seen once. The sequence was collected from an adult with an advanced solid tumor such as melanoma, head and neck, liver or kidney cancer. This specimen was CD4+ or CD8+ T cells sorted from blood, taken in a trial of the OX40 agonist ivuxolimab.

CDR3 DNA sequence: TGTGCCAGCAGAAGTCAAGCTGGACAGGCCGGGGAGCTGTTTTTT. Protein: CASRSQAGQAGELFF. This chain links TRBV7-2 with TRBJ2-2, with 7 bases that match TRBD1. The CDR3 consists of 15 residues. CDR1 and CDR2 (germline): SGHTA, FQGNSA. V dropped 6 bases and J dropped 6; count of bases not matched to a gene: 10.